Presented here are 30 T cell receptor beta chains from one specimen sequenced in a study of shared clonotypes between healthy human individuals. Assay used: immunoSEQ multiplex PCR; TCRdb lists only in-frame clones, some missing. The sample gives roughly 2 million clones, approximately 95% of which show up once; 0.1% to 0.15% is in the top ten. The source material was naive CD4+ T cells sorted from blood. As for subset: CD45RA+ positively selected. These receptors came from a man younger than 35 in good health.

V usage is TRBV28 and J usage is TRBJ2-7, with D hard to call. The CDR3 contains 13 residues. The ends were cut back, 5 bases at V and 2 bases at J, with 10 bases in the middle. Germline V gene lookup returns CDR1 MDHEN and CDR2 SYDVKM. DNA of the CDR3: TGTGCCAGCAGTCGCACACCGGCCTACGAGCAGTACTTC. Its protein is CASSRTPAYEQYF. Variable domain in full (rest from reference TRBV28 and TRBJ2-7): DVKVTQSSRYLVKRTGEKVFLECVQDMDHENMFWYRQDPGLGLRLIYFSYDVKMKEKGDIPEGYSVSREKKERFSLILESASTNQTSMYLCASSRTPAYEQYFGPGTRLTVT.

The chain carries TRBV7-9 and TRBJ1-1; 8 positions agree with TRBD1. From germline, CDR1 is SEHNR and CDR2 FQNEAQ (reference sequence). The CDR3 is made up of 15 amino acids. The junction had 5 bases not matched to a gene; V was cut back by 4 bases and J by 1 base. Written as DNA, the CDR3 is TGTGCCAGCAGCTCCTCGGACAGGGAGAACACTGAAGCTTTCTTT. Its protein product is CASSSSDRENTEAFF. The whole variable domain, remainder taken from reference TRBV7-9 and TRBJ1-1, is DTGVSQNPRHKITKRGQNVTFRCDPISEHNRLYWYRQTLGQGPEFLTYFQNEAQLEKSRLLSDRFSAERPKGSFSTLEIQRTEQGDSAMYLCASSSSDRENTEAFFGQGTRLTVV.

A few counts support this clone. In the same sample, other DNA sequences code for this CDR3. The V and J genes are TRBV11-2 and TRBJ2-5, with D hard to call. Germline V gene lookup returns CDR1 SGHAT and CDR2 FQNNGV. The CDR3 sequence is 13 residues long. Deletions cut 3 bases from V and 1 base from J, with 6 bases between. In DNA form, the CDR3 reads TGTGCCAGCAGCTTGGGCCTCCAAGAGACCCAGTACTTC. Protein product: CASSLGLQETQYF.

The chain carries TRBV28 and TRBJ2-4, with D perhaps TRBD2 (6 bases). Trimming pared 2 bases from V and 8 bases from J, leaving 16 bases between. The CDR3 totals 15 residues. Germline CDR1 MDHEN, CDR2 SYDVKM. The CDR3 protein is CASSLRGLGGDIQYF. DNA for the CDR3: TGTGCCAGCAGTTTAAGGGGTCTGGGCGGGGACATTCAGTACTTC.

CDR3 region: CASSGGETDTQYF. CDR3 DNA: TGTGCCAGCAGCGGGGGGGAGACAGATACGCAGTATTTT. The chain combines TRBV9 with TRBJ2-3; possibly TRBD2 for D (6 bases). The CDR3 spans 13 residues. Trimming removed 3 bases from V and 3 bases from J, with 8 bases in between. The germline CDR1 and CDR2 sequences are SGDLS and YYNGEE.

CDR3 amino acids: CASTTRSGQGGQPQHF. CDR3 sequence (DNA): TGTGCCAGCACCACCCGATCGGGACAGGGAGGCCAGCCCCAGCATTTT. The V and J genes are TRBV28 and TRBJ1-5, with TRBD1 matching over 9 bases. V trimming: 7 bases; J trimming: 7 bases; junction bases outside the gene matches: 14. The CDR3 consists of 16 residues. Germline V gives CDR1 MDHEN, CDR2 SYDVKM.

As for this clone: The sample contains more than one DNA sequence encoding this CDR3. The chain uses TRBV10-3 and TRBJ2-7, with 8 bases fitting TRBD1. The ends lost 2 bases at V and 2 bases at J; junction bases unmatched: 11. Per germline, CDR1 ENHRY and CDR2 SYGVKD. This CDR3 contains 17 residues. The CDR3 here is CAISEGGPGQATYEQYF. The CDR3 nucleotides are TGTGCCATCAGTGAGGGCGGACCGGGACAGGCTACCTACGAGCAGTACTTC.

The V and J genes are TRBV5-1 and TRBJ2-7; 11 bases map to TRBD1. With V trimmed by 2 bases and J by 0 bases, 1 base remained unmatched. Germline lookup yields CDR1 SGHRS and CDR2 YFSETQ. The CDR3 consists of 15 residues. The CDR3, as DNA: TGCGCCAGCAGCTTCGGGACAGGGGGCTCCTACGAGCAGTACTTC. Its protein product is CASSFGTGGSYEQYF.

The chain carries TRBV6-5 and TRBJ2-1; the match to TRBD1 covers 7 bases. The germline gives CDR1 MNHEY, CDR2 SVGAGI. Losses at the gene ends were 6 bases for V and 1 base for J; bases not matched to a gene: 3. The CDR3 is 14 residues long. The chain's CDR3 is CASRDRSSYNEQFF. The DNA for the CDR3 is TGTGCCAGCAGGGACAGGTCTTCCTACAATGAGCAGTTCTTC.

This rearrangement joins TRBV7-6 to TRBJ2-1; a weak D match, TRBD2 (5 bases). Germline V gene sequence: CDR1 SGHVS, CDR2 FNYEAQ. V lost 2 bases and J lost 8, with 19 bases in between. The CDR3 spans 16 residues. DNA of the CDR3: TGTGCCAGCAGCTTACGTGGTGTAGGGAGTATCGATGAGCAGTTCTTC. As protein: CASSLRGVGSIDEQFF. Combining the CDR3 with reference TRBV7-6 and TRBJ2-1 gives the whole variable domain GAGVSQSPRYKVTKRGQDVALRCDPISGHVSLYWYRQALGQGPEFLTYFNYEAQQDKSGLPNDRFSAERPEGSISTLTIQRTEQRDSAMYRCASSLRGVGSIDEQFFGPGTRLTVL.

The gene calls are TRBV5-1 and TRBJ1-1; D might be TRBD1 (5 bases). The CDR3 contains 14 residues. Germline V gene sequence: CDR1 SGHRS, CDR2 YFSETQ. Between the trimmed V and J ends, which lost 6 bases and 0 bases, there was a span of 12 bases. CDR3: CASTWGEVNTEAFF. CDR3 coding DNA: TGCGCCAGCACCTGGGGGGAGGTGAACACTGAAGCTTTCTTT.

The V gene is TRBV27, the J gene TRBJ2-7; 8 bases map to TRBD2. This CDR3 region has 15 residues. Germline V gene lookup returns CDR1 MNHEY and CDR2 SMNVEV (reference sequence). V was clipped by 5 bases and J by 3 bases; unmatched bases: 9. The CDR3 protein is CASSLDTGTSYEQYF. CDR3 DNA: TGTGCCAGCAGTCTTGATACCGGGACTAGCTACGAGCAGTACTTC.

The CDR3 sequence: CASSGQNIEAYNEQFF. The CDR3 nucleotides read TGTGCCAGCAGCGGGCAGAACATAGAAGCCTACAATGAGCAGTTCTTC. This chain joins TRBV28 and TRBJ2-1, with unresolved D. CDR1 MDHEN and CDR2 SYDVKM come from the germline V gene. Trimming took off 6 bases at V and 2 bases at J, with 17 bases between the two ends. The CDR3 length is 16 residues.

The V gene is TRBV5-1, the J gene TRBJ1-2; 10 bases fit TRBD1. Per germline, CDR1 SGHRS and CDR2 YFSETQ. The CDR3 covers 15 residues. Germline trimming cut 2 bases from V and 5 bases from J; bases unmatched to any gene: 6. The CDR3 here is CASSLSGTGEYGYTF. The CDR3 nucleotides are TGCGCCAGCAGCTTATCCGGGACAGGGGAGTATGGCTACACCTTC. Looking up the rest from reference TRBV5-1 and TRBJ1-2 gives the full variable domain: KAGVTQTPRYLIKTRGQQVTLSCSPISGHRSVSWYQQTPGQGLQFLFEYFSETQRNKGNFPGRFSGRQFSNSRSEMNVSTLELGDSALYLCASSLSGTGEYGYTFGSGTRLTVV.

The chain uses TRBV10-1 and TRBJ2-2; the D call may be TRBD1 or TRBD2 (6 bases each). V was cut by 5 bases and J by 8 bases, with 12 bases left in between. CDR1 is WNHNN, CDR2 SYGVQD, per germline (reference sequence). The length of the CDR3 is 13 residues. CDR3 in DNA: TGCGCCAGCAGTCACTCGGGGGCTGGGGAGCTGTTTTTT. Residues: CASSHSGAGELFF.

The rearrangement joins TRBV29-1 to TRBJ1-1; D is uncertain. The germline V gene encodes CDR1 SQVTM and CDR2 ANQGSEA. V was pared by 6 bases and J by 4 bases, with 18 bases between. The CDR3 totals 14 residues. The CDR3, as DNA: TGCAGCGTGGCAACAGCGGCGGGAGGCACTGAAGCTTTCTTT. It encodes CSVATAAGGTEAFF.

The chain carries TRBV4-1 and TRBJ1-1; TRBD1 aligns across 11 bases. CDR3 length equals 15 residues. Germline V CDR1 and CDR2: MGHRA, YSYEKL. The V segment lost 4 bases and the J segment 4 bases; nucleotides outside the gene matches: 5. The CDR3 DNA reads as TGCGCCAGCAGCCCGGACAGGGGGCAGAGCACTGAAGCTTTCTTT. Encoded protein: CASSPDRGQSTEAFF.

The gene calls are TRBV11-2 and TRBJ1-1, with a tentative D call TRBD1 (6 bases). This CDR3 contains 11 residues. V lost 7 bases, J lost 5 bases, and 8 bases lay in between. Germline V gene lookup returns CDR1 SGHAT and CDR2 FQNNGV. Written as DNA, the CDR3 is TGTGCCAGCACAAGGGGGACTGAAGCTTTCTTT. It specifies CASTRGTEAFF.

The genes are TRBV7-8 and TRBJ2-7; perhaps D is TRBD1 or TRBD2 (6 bases each). CDR1 and CDR2 (germline): SGHVS, FQNEAQ. CDR3 length equals 13 residues. The V gene lost 4 bases and the J gene lost 2 bases, with 9 bases spanning the gap. In DNA form, the CDR3 reads TGTGCCAGCAGCTCCCGGGGGCCCTACGAGCAGTACTTC. This translates into CASSSRGPYEQYF.

V is TRBV27 and J is TRBJ2-7, with 9 bases aligning to TRBD1. The CDR3 has 15 amino acids. Germline CDR1 reads MNHEY; CDR2 reads SMNVEV (reference sequence). Losses at the gene ends were 8 bases for V and 4 bases for J; bases not matched to a gene: 12. The CDR3 DNA reads TGTGCCAGCCCGTCCTGCGGGGACAGGGCTTACGAGCAGTACTTC. This sequence encodes CASPSCGDRAYEQYF.

The V and J genes are TRBV5-4 and TRBJ1-3; D is ambiguous. The CDR3 is made up of 15 amino acids. CDR1 is SGHNT, CDR2 YYREEE, per germline (reference sequence). V was shortened by 3 bases and J by 0 bases, with 10 bases between the two germline ends. Here the CDR3 DNA reads TGTGCCAGCAGCTCGACGGTAACCTCTGGAAACACCATATATTTT. Encoded protein: CASSSTVTSGNTIYF.

The chain employs TRBV29-1 and TRBJ1-5; D might be TRBD1 (5 bases). The CDR3 sequence is 12 residues long. V was pared by 4 bases and J by 7 bases, with 11 bases between. CDR1 SQVTM and CDR2 ANQGSEA come from the germline V gene. The CDR3 nucleotides read TGCAGCGTTGGGGGGGTCGGGCAGCCCCAGCATTTT. Its protein is CSVGGVGQPQHF.

This chain's CDR3 is CASSLVGTDQPQHF. CDR3 DNA: TGTGCCAGCAGCTTAGTAGGGACCGATCAGCCCCAGCATTTT. V is TRBV7-9 and J is TRBJ1-5; D possibly corresponds to TRBD1 (5 bases). Per the germline V gene, CDR1 is SEHNR and CDR2 is FQNEAQ (reference sequence). The CDR3 has 14 residues. The germline V and J ends were trimmed by 1 base and 5 bases, with 9 bases remaining between them.

The chain recombines TRBV7-2 with TRBJ1-2; no definite D call. V lost 1 base to trimming and J lost 6 bases, with 12 bases between them. Germline lookup yields CDR1 SGHTA and CDR2 FQGNSA. The CDR3 loop spans 14 amino acids. The CDR3 region is CASSLDPVGDGYTF. The CDR3 DNA reads as TGTGCCAGCAGCTTAGATCCCGTGGGCGATGGCTACACCTTC.

This chain connects TRBV5-4 to TRBJ1-2, with D possibly being TRBD1 (5 bases). Germline CDR1 is SGHNT and CDR2 is YYREEE (reference sequence). V was pared by 2 bases and J by 4 bases, with 9 bases between. The CDR3 sequence is 13 residues long. As DNA, the CDR3 is TGTGCCAGCAGCTTTCGGGGGGGCTATGGCTACACCTTC. Protein: CASSFRGGYGYTF.

This chain connects TRBV10-2 to TRBJ1-1, with 7 bases fitting TRBD1. Looked up from germline, CDR1 is WSHSY and CDR2 is SAAADI. The CDR3 covers 12 residues. V gave up 10 bases and J gave up 3 bases; unmatched junction bases: 5. This chain's CDR3 is CATPRGDTEAFF. The CDR3 nucleotides are TGCGCCACACCCAGGGGGGACACTGAAGCTTTCTTT.

This chain connects TRBV11-2 to TRBJ1-3; TRBD1 agrees at 10 bases. V was clipped by 5 bases and J by 4 bases; unmatched bases: 14. The CDR3 runs to 18 residues. The V gene's germline CDR1 is SGHAT and CDR2 FQNNGV. The CDR3 here is CASSPLLGQGSSGNTIYF. In DNA, the CDR3 is TGTGCCAGCAGCCCACTTTTGGGACAGGGGAGCTCAGGAAACACCATATATTTT.

This chain links TRBV2 with TRBJ2-1; D might be TRBD1 or TRBD2, each matching 6 bases. The CDR3 is 14 residues long. Germline-derived CDR1 and CDR2 are SNHLY and FYNNEI. Trimming stripped 4 bases from V and 9 bases from J, with 16 bases between. DNA for the CDR3: TGTGCCAGCAGTGTGATGGAGGGGGGCGGTGAGCAGTTCTTC. It translates to CASSVMEGGGEQFF. The variable domain in full, completed from reference TRBV2 and TRBJ2-1, reads EPEVTQTPSHQVTQMGQEVILRCVPISNHLYFYWYRQILGQKVEFLVSFYNNEISEKSEIFDDQFSVERPDGSNFTLKIRSTKLEDSAMYFCASSVMEGGGEQFFGPGTRLTVL.

The chain couples TRBV19 to TRBJ1-5; D uncertain. Between the trimmed V and J ends, which lost 1 base and 9 bases, there was a span of 10 bases. Germline-derived CDR1 and CDR2 are LNHDA and SQIVND (reference sequence). This CDR3 has 13 amino acids. The CDR3 here is CASSIAGVRPQHF. CDR3 sequence (DNA): TGTGCCAGTAGTATAGCTGGGGTCAGGCCCCAGCATTTT.

CDR3 protein: CSVRTGTNTGELFF. The CDR3 region has the DNA TGCAGCGTGAGGACAGGGACGAACACCGGGGAGCTGTTTTTT. V usage is TRBV29-1 and J usage is TRBJ2-2; 8 nucleotides align to TRBD1. The CDR3 totals 14 residues. In germline, CDR1 is SQVTM, CDR2 ANQGSEA. Trimming cost V 6 bases and J 0 bases; bases outside gene matches: 3.